The 32 T cell receptor beta chains below were found in one sample sequenced in a study of spatial heterogeneity in lung cancer. Study-level points and caveats: How many expanded intratumoral alpha and beta TCRs were present tracked the tumor mutation count, which was a count of nonsynonymous mutations.

TCRdb recomputed calls from the 5' RACE reads with MiXCR, one row per CDR3 protein. This table holds 20,000 to 25,000 distinct CDR3 sequences, around a sixth found once. As to time point: sample taken at primary tumor resection. The antigens for these receptors are not known. The sample in question was lung tumor tissue, obtained at surgery. These receptors were taken from a female donor with early-stage non-small cell lung cancer.

The table lists this clonotype with a few counts. The chain uses TRBV5-4 and TRBJ2-5, with TRBD1 identical over 8 bases. The CDR3 has 13 residues. Unmatched junction bases numbered 2, after V lost 4 bases and J lost 3 bases. The germline V gene has CDR1 SGHNT and CDR2 YYREEE (reference sequence). The CDR3 nucleotides are TGTGCCAGCAGCCCGGACAGGGAAGAGACCCAGTACTTC. Translated: CASSPDREETQYF. The full variable domain, rest sourced from reference TRBV5-4 and TRBJ2-5, is ETGVTQSPTHLIKTRGQQVTLRCSSQSGHNTVSWYQQALGQGPQFIFQYYREEENGRGNFPPRFSGLQFPNYSSELNVNALELDDSALYLCASSPDREETQYFGPGTRLLVL.

The chain couples TRBV29-1 to TRBJ2-1, with 8 positions matching TRBD1. The CDR3 length is 13 residues. Germline-derived CDR1 and CDR2 are SQVTM and ANQGSEA. Unmatched junction bases numbered 13, after V lost 3 bases and J lost 15 bases. The CDR3 reads CSVDLGWGQELFF. The CDR3 DNA reads as TGCAGCGTTGATCTGGGTTGGGGACAGGAACTGTTCTTC.

This clonotype turned up a few times. This chain uses TRBV4-1 with TRBJ2-7; 14 bases line up with TRBD2. The germline CDR1 and CDR2 sequences are MGHRA and YSYEKL. This CDR3 region has 16 residues. V lost 4 bases to trimming and J lost 2 bases; unmatched junction nucleotides: 4. CDR3 amino acids: CASSRTSGRSTYEQYF. CDR3 nucleotides: TGCGCCAGCAGCCGGACTAGCGGGAGGTCTACCTACGAGCAGTACTTC.

This clonotype was seen repeatedly, ten times or more. This sequence joins TRBV28 and TRBJ2-1; tentative D call: TRBD2 (5 bases). Trimming took 10 bases from V and 4 from J, leaving 17 bases between them. Germline V gene data show CDR1 as MDHEN and CDR2 as SYDVKM. This CDR3 is built from 14 residues. The DNA of the CDR3 is TGTGCCACCTACGAGGCGGGCCTATACAATGAGCAGTTCTTC. Protein sequence: CATYEAGLYNEQFF.

This clonotype turned up a few times. This sequence joins TRBV12-3 or TRBV12-4 and TRBJ2-2; TRBD2 aligns across 8 bases. The CDR3 is 15 residues long. V trimming: 6 bases; J trimming: 3 bases; junction bases outside the gene matches: 6. CDR3 DNA: TGTGCCAGCAGCCGTAGCGGGACCGACACCGGGGAGCTGTTTTTT. It yields the protein CASSRSGTDTGELFF.

This clonotype appeared a single time. In DNA, the CDR3 is TGTGCCAGCAGTTACGTCAGGACCCGAGGGTCCTACAATGAGCAGTTCTTC. This codes for CASSYVRTRGSYNEQFF. The chain uses TRBV6-5 and TRBJ2-1; D may be TRBD2 (5 bases). With 2 bases removed from V and 1 base from J, the gap between germline ends came to 15 bases. The CDR3 loop spans 17 amino acids. The V gene's germline CDR1 is MNHEY and CDR2 SVGAGI.

This clonotype is medium-sized in the sample. The V call is TRBV4-2, the J call TRBJ2-3, with 8 bases matching TRBD2. The CDR3 sequence is 17 residues long. CDR1 is LGHNA, CDR2 YNFKEQ, per germline. The V gene end was trimmed by 0 bases and the J gene end by 2 bases; junction bases not matched to a gene: 7. In DNA, the CDR3 is TGTGCCAGCAGCCAAGATCACACTAGCGGCCTCACAGATACGCAGTATTTT. Its protein is CASSQDHTSGLTDTQYF.

This clonotype was counted only a few times. V is TRBV6-5 and J is TRBJ2-3, with D possibly TRBD2 on 5 matching bases. The CDR3 runs 14 residues. Per germline, CDR1 MNHEY and CDR2 SVGAGI. Trimming shortened V by 2 bases and J by 6 bases, and 12 bases separated the two germline ends. DNA of the CDR3: TGTGCCAGCAGTTACGACCCGGGGATGGATACGCAGTATTTT. Its protein is CASSYDPGMDTQYF.

CDR3 sequence reads: CASSEVRDGTDTQYF. The DNA of the CDR3 is TGTGCCAGCAGTGAAGTTCGCGACGGCACAGATACGCAGTATTTT. This chain uses TRBV2 with TRBJ2-3; D remains unclear. With 1 base removed from V and 1 base from J, the gap between germline ends came to 9 bases. Germline CDR1 and CDR2: SNHLY and FYNNEI. The CDR3 consists of 15 residues.

This clonotype was observed a few times. The rearrangement uses TRBV5-1 and TRBJ2-2; tentatively, D is TRBD1 or TRBD2 (5 bases each). Between the trimmed V and J ends, which lost 4 bases and 5 bases, there was a span of 15 bases. Germline V gene lookup returns CDR1 SGHRS and CDR2 YFSETQ. The CDR3 has 15 residues. CDR3 DNA sequence: TGCGCCAGCAGCCCGGGGCGCCTCTTTACCGGGGAGCTGTTTTTT. Encoded protein: CASSPGRLFTGELFF.

This clonotype was counted many times. The rearrangement links TRBV14 to TRBJ2-2, with TRBD2 identical over 8 bases. V lost 1 base to trimming and J lost 4 bases; unmatched junction nucleotides: 2. From germline, CDR1 is SGHDN and CDR2 FVKESK. CDR3 length: 15 residues. The CDR3 spells CASSQASGGTGELFF. CDR3 nucleotides: TGTGCCAGCAGCCAAGCCAGCGGGGGCACCGGGGAGCTGTTTTTT.

This clonotype has only a few counts. The chain uses TRBV27 and TRBJ2-3; the match to TRBD1 covers 9 bases. The CDR3 contains 16 residues. Germline assignment: CDR1 MNHEY and CDR2 SMNVEV (reference sequence). J gave up 2 bases and V 3 bases, and 6 bases lay outside the gene matches. CDR3 protein: CASSFMGQGPTDTQYF. In DNA, the CDR3 is TGTGCCAGCAGTTTCATGGGACAGGGCCCCACAGATACGCAGTATTTT.

This clonotype occurred many times. This chain joins TRBV12-3 or TRBV12-4 and TRBJ1-5; no clear D gene. Trimming stripped 6 bases from V and 0 bases from J, with 12 bases between. The CDR3 has 15 residues. The CDR3: CASSLTASSNQPQHF. CDR3 coding DNA: TGTGCCAGCAGCCTAACCGCTTCTAGCAATCAGCCCCAGCATTTT.

This clonotype was detected a few times. This chain uses TRBV28 with TRBJ2-5, with 7 bases matching TRBD2. CDR3 size: 13 residues. Germline values: CDR1 MDHEN, CDR2 SYDVKM. Trimming removed 6 bases from V and 3 bases from J; junction bases left unmatched: 4. CDR3 nucleotide sequence: TGTGCCAGCAGGGCTAGCGGTGAAGAGACCCAGTACTTC. Its protein is CASRASGEETQYF.

This clonotype occurred many times. The V gene is TRBV24-1, the J gene TRBJ2-3; TRBD2 matches 15 bases. Germline CDR1 reads KGHDR; CDR2 reads SFDVKD. The CDR3 has 16 residues. The trim removed 4 bases at V and 10 bases at J, leaving 8 bases unmatched. The CDR3 DNA is TGTGCCACCAGTGACCGTGGGACTAGCGGGAGGATGTCGCAGTATTTT. As protein: CATSDRGTSGRMSQYF.

The chain couples TRBV30 to TRBJ2-3; D is undetermined. The length of the CDR3 is 10 residues. Germline V gene data show CDR1 as GTSNPN and CDR2 as SVGIG (reference sequence). The V end lost 0 bases, the J end lost 5 bases, and 0 bases lay between the germline ends. CDR3 bases: TGTGCCTGGAGTGTAGATACGCAGTATTTT. It translates to CAWSVDTQYF.

This clonotype occurred many times. In DNA, the CDR3 is TGCAGCGTTACATGGAGGTACGAGCAGTACTTC. It translates to CSVTWRYEQYF. The chain joins TRBV29-1 to TRBJ2-7; TRBD2 is a possible D gene (5 bases). The germline CDR1 and CDR2 sequences are SQVTM and ANQGSEA. There are 11 residues in the CDR3. V lost 5 bases and J lost 4, with 9 bases in between.

This clonotype appeared a few times. The chain couples TRBV4-2 to TRBJ2-3; TRBD2 aligns across 8 bases. The CDR3 contains 16 residues. With 3 bases clipped from V and 5 bases from J, the junction kept 10 bases outside the gene matches. Germline values: CDR1 LGHNA, CDR2 YNFKEQ. The CDR3 sequence: CASSQASGSDGDTQYF. CDR3 DNA sequence: TGTGCCAGCAGCCAGGCTAGCGGGTCCGACGGAGATACGCAGTATTTT.

This clonotype was detected many times. This chain connects TRBV12-3 or TRBV12-4 to TRBJ2-2; 12 bases align to TRBD2. Trimming at V came to 6 bases and at J to 7 bases, leaving 6 bases not matched to a gene. The CDR3 length is 15 residues. The CDR3, as DNA: TGTGCCAGCAGGGCTAGCGGGAGGGCCGTCGGGGAGCTGTTTTTT. Translation gives CASRASGRAVGELFF.

The sample holds many counts of this clonotype. The J gene is TRBJ2-5, the V gene TRBV11-2; D call uncertain. The CDR3 consists of 11 residues. The germline V and J ends were trimmed by 1 base and 5 bases, with 2 bases remaining between them. The germline V gene has CDR1 SGHAT and CDR2 FQNNGV. CDR3 loop: CASSLVETQYF. The CDR3 bases are TGTGCCAGCAGCTTAGTTGAGACCCAGTACTTC. The complete variable domain, with remaining parts taken from reference TRBV11-2 and TRBJ2-5, reads EAGVAQSPRYKIIEKRQSVAFWCNPISGHATLYWYQQILGQGPKLLIQFQNNGVVDDSQLPKDRFSAERLKGVDSTLKIQPAKLEDSAVYLCASSLVETQYFGPGTRLLVL.

The CDR3 here is CASSYRQGGNEQFF. DNA of the CDR3: TGTGCCAGCAGTTATCGACAGGGGGGCAATGAGCAGTTCTTC. The V and J genes are TRBV6-5 and TRBJ2-1; 9 nucleotides line up with TRBD1. The CDR3 totals 14 residues. Germline V lookup: CDR1 MNHEY, CDR2 SVGAGI. The junction had 3 bases not matched to a gene; V was cut back by 3 bases and J by 6 bases.

This clonotype came up many times. The rearrangement uses TRBV6-1 and TRBJ1-1, with D perhaps TRBD1 (6 bases). Trimming pared 7 bases from V and 3 bases from J, leaving 12 bases between. The germline CDR1 and CDR2 sequences are MNHNS and SASEGT. This CDR3 spans 13 amino acids. CDR3 sequence reads: CASTQGTYTEAFF. As DNA, the CDR3 is TGTGCCAGCACCCAGGGGACGTACACTGAAGCTTTCTTT.

This clonotype was recorded many times. V and J are TRBV5-1 and TRBJ2-1, with TRBD2 as a possible D gene (6 bases). CDR1 SGHRS and CDR2 YFSETQ come from the germline V gene. The CDR3 has 15 amino acids. V was cut by 4 bases and J by 8 bases, with 19 bases left in between. The CDR3 region has the DNA TGCGCCAGCAGCCTACAACCGGGACTCTTCTATGAGCAGTTCTTC. Translating gives CASSLQPGLFYEQFF.

This clonotype has at least ten counts. The chain carries TRBV5-1 and TRBJ2-1; 7 nucleotides align to TRBD1. The trim removed 4 bases at V and 0 bases at J, leaving 7 bases unmatched. Germline loops: CDR1 SGHRS, CDR2 YFSETQ. This CDR3 has 16 amino acids. CDR3 protein: CASSTYRGDSYNEQFF. The CDR3 DNA reads as TGCGCCAGCAGCACCTACAGGGGCGACTCCTACAATGAGCAGTTCTTC.

This sequence joins TRBV27 and TRBJ2-1, with 7 positions matching TRBD1. CDR1 and CDR2 (germline): MNHEY, SMNVEV (reference sequence). CDR3 length: 16 residues. Losses at the gene ends were 3 bases for V and 6 bases for J; bases not matched to a gene: 11. The DNA of the CDR3 is TGTGCCAGCAGTTTGATAGGGGGCGCCTCCCCCAATGAGCAGTTCTTC. Residues: CASSLIGGASPNEQFF.

CDR3 in DNA: TGTGCCTGGAGTATTACGCCCCTAGCGAGAAGCACAGATACGCAGTATTTT. It encodes CAWSITPLARSTDTQYF. The chain couples TRBV30 to TRBJ2-3, with a possible D match to TRBD2 (6 bases). CDR3 length: 17 residues. V was shortened by 2 bases and J by 0 bases, with 18 bases between the two germline ends. In germline, CDR1 is GTSNPN, CDR2 SVGIG (reference sequence).

This clonotype is deemed medium-sized. The DNA for the CDR3 is TGTGCCAGCAGCTCCTTGCTAGTGGGCACAGATACGCAGTATTTT. Its protein is CASSSLLVGTDTQYF. This chain joins TRBV7-2 and TRBJ2-3; D gene unclear. Germline lookup yields CDR1 SGHTA and CDR2 FQGNSA. There are 15 residues in the CDR3. Trimming left V 4 bases short and J 1 base short, with 12 bases between.

There are many counts of this clonotype. The V call is TRBV10-2, the J call TRBJ2-1, with D possibly TRBD1 on 6 matching bases. Deletions cut 6 bases from V and 7 bases from J, with 16 bases between. From germline, CDR1 is WSHSY and CDR2 SAAADI. The CDR3 runs to 14 residues. CDR3 DNA sequence: TGCGCCAGCAGATTACAGGGTGGGGGAAATGAGCAGTTCTTC. This sequence encodes CASRLQGGGNEQFF.

This clonotype was detected ten times or more. The rearrangement uses TRBV5-1 and TRBJ2-5, with TRBD1 matching over 9 bases. V dropped 4 bases and J dropped 5; count of bases not matched to a gene: 9. Germline CDR1 is SGHRS and CDR2 is YFSETQ. The CDR3 spans 15 residues. CDR3: CASSGNRGPRETQYF. CDR3 in DNA: TGCGCCAGCAGCGGAAACAGGGGGCCCCGGGAGACCCAGTACTTC.

The rearrangement links TRBV5-1 to TRBJ2-1; TRBD2 matches 10 bases. Per germline, CDR1 SGHRS and CDR2 YFSETQ. This CDR3 spans 15 amino acids. V lost 7 bases to trimming and J lost 4 bases; unmatched junction nucleotides: 8. The CDR3 protein is CASGEGTSVYNEQFF. CDR3 DNA sequence: TGCGCCAGCGGGGAAGGGACTAGCGTTTACAATGAGCAGTTCTTC.

The chain couples TRBV5-1 to TRBJ2-7; TRBD1 matches at 10 bases. This CDR3 is built from 15 residues. The ends lost 2 bases at V and 5 bases at J; junction bases unmatched: 7. The germline CDR1 and CDR2 sequences are SGHRS and YFSETQ. CDR3 region: CASSLDRGLTHEQYF. CDR3 sequence (DNA): TGCGCCAGCAGCTTAGACAGGGGGCTTACCCACGAGCAGTACTTC.

The J gene is TRBJ2-5, the V gene TRBV9; no firm D call. Trimming shortened V by 1 base and J by 5 bases, and 12 bases separated the two germline ends. Per germline, CDR1 SGDLS and CDR2 YYNGEE. This CDR3 spans 14 amino acids. DNA for the CDR3: TGTGCCAGCAGCGTAATGGCCGTGGGGGAGACCCAGTACTTC. Residues: CASSVMAVGETQYF.